The next 12 T cell receptor beta chains were all read from a single sample in a study of siplizumab effects on memory and regulatory T cells (dated by TCRdb to between 2018 and 2020). Receptor amplification or capture employed the immunoSEQ multiplex PCR assay. TCRdb stores this immuneACCESS table with in-frame sequences only. Part of the clones is absent; in the studies checked, under half of the shortfall reflects unresolved V genes, and no reason is known for the rest. For this sample there are about 100,000 clones; about 92% appear just once. The top ten constitute 0.55% to 0.95% of the sample. Sequenced sample: Tregs sorted from blood. These receptors originate from a human donor in good health.

This chain links TRBV28 with TRBJ2-3; 8 bases fit TRBD2. Germline V gene sequence: CDR1 MDHEN, CDR2 SYDVKM. The CDR3 has 18 amino acids. J was trimmed by 2 bases and V by 3 bases; bases with no gene match: 13. Here the CDR3 reads CASSFPFVGLEITDTQYF. The DNA of the CDR3 is TGTGCCAGCAGTTTTCCGTTCGTGGGACTAGAGATCACAGATACGCAGTATTTT.

The rearrangement links TRBV7-2 to TRBJ2-1, with 11 bases that match TRBD2. V was pared by 3 bases and J by 1 base, with 8 bases of the junction left unmatched. The CDR3 covers 18 residues. CDR1 and CDR2 from the germline V gene are SGHTA and FQGNSA. In nucleotides, the CDR3 is TGTGCCAGCAGCTTTCACTTTAGCGGGAGGGCATCCTACAATGAGCAGTTCTTC. Translated, it gives CASSFHFSGRASYNEQFF.

V is TRBV5-1 and J is TRBJ2-2; 8 bases agree with TRBD1. J was trimmed by 5 bases and V by 4 bases; bases with no gene match: 13. Germline values: CDR1 SGHRS, CDR2 YFSETQ. The CDR3 is 17 residues long. As DNA, the CDR3 is TGCGCCAGCAGCAAAGGACAGGGAAGTAGTTTGACCGGGGAGCTGTTTTTT. Translated, it gives CASSKGQGSSLTGELFF. The complete variable domain, with remaining parts taken from reference TRBV5-1 and TRBJ2-2, reads KAGVTQTPRYLIKTRGQQVTLSCSPISGHRSVSWYQQTPGQGLQFLFEYFSETQRNKGNFPGRFSGRQFSNSRSEMNVSTLELGDSALYLCASSKGQGSSLTGELFFGEGSRLTVL.

The chain has TRBV10-2 and TRBJ1-1; D is perhaps TRBD1 (6 bases). This CDR3 comprises 13 residues. CDR1 is WSHSY and CDR2 is SAAADI in the germline V gene. Deletions cut 6 bases from V and 4 bases from J, with 12 bases between. CDR3 DNA: TGCGCCAGCAGGAGGGGGGTTAGCACTGAAGCTTTCTTT. Translating it yields CASRRGVSTEAFF.

The chain uses TRBV5-6 and TRBJ1-5; D perhaps matches TRBD1 (5 bases). The CDR3 has 15 residues. Trimming stripped 6 bases from V and 0 bases from J, with 13 bases between. The germline V gene has CDR1 SGHDT and CDR2 YYEEEE. The CDR3 here is CASTLGADSNQPQHF. In DNA form, the CDR3 reads TGTGCCAGCACCCTTGGGGCAGATAGCAATCAGCCCCAGCATTTT.

This chain connects TRBV20-1 to TRBJ2-7; D perhaps matches TRBD2 (6 bases). The CDR3 runs to 9 residues. CDR1 DFQATT and CDR2 SNEGSKA come from the germline V gene (reference sequence). V lost 6 bases and J 6 bases, leaving 6 bases between the germline ends. CDR3 in DNA: TGCAGTGCGACTAGCGAGCAGTACTTC. This sequence encodes CSATSEQYF.

The rearrangement uses TRBV10-3 and TRBJ1-4; D call uncertain. Germline CDR1 ENHRY, CDR2 SYGVKD. The V and J ends lost 6 bases and 6 bases respectively, with 11 bases between them. The CDR3 sequence is 13 residues long. The CDR3 DNA reads as TGTGCCATCAGCGAGGGCCGGGATGAAAAACTGTTTTTT. It yields the protein CAISEGRDEKLFF.

This clone was detected only once. CDR3 region: CASRAGVSTDTQYF. In DNA, the CDR3 is TGTGCCAGCAGAGCGGGAGTTTCCACAGATACGCAGTATTTT. The rearrangement joins TRBV5-6 to TRBJ2-3, with 8 bases fitting TRBD2. In germline, CDR1 is SGHDT, CDR2 YYEEEE. With 5 bases clipped from V and 2 bases from J, the junction kept 4 bases outside the gene matches. The CDR3 runs 14 residues.

This clone was counted a single time. V and J are TRBV14 and TRBJ1-3; D is perhaps TRBD1 (5 bases). Trimming stripped 4 bases from V and 0 bases from J, with 25 bases between. CDR3 size: 20 residues. Germline assignment: CDR1 SGHDN and CDR2 FVKESK. The CDR3 region has the DNA TGTGCCAGCAGCCTAAAAGGACATCAACTATCTGGAGGCTCTGGAAACACCATATATTTT. This translates into CASSLKGHQLSGGSGNTIYF.

The chain recombines TRBV29-1 with TRBJ2-1; 9 bases are a match to TRBD2. The CDR3 is made up of 13 amino acids. CDR1 and CDR2 (germline): SQVTM, ANQGSEA. V was clipped by 6 bases and J by 9 bases; unmatched bases: 9. CDR3 nucleotides: TGCAGCGTATTAGCGGGAGCCCTGTCTGAGCAGTTCTTC. Amino acid sequence: CSVLAGALSEQFF.

V usage is TRBV5-1 and J usage is TRBJ2-7; 9 bases line up with TRBD1. Germline CDR1 reads SGHRS; CDR2 reads YFSETQ. With V trimmed by 0 bases and J by 4 bases, 11 bases remained unmatched. This CDR3 has 17 amino acids. The CDR3 sequence is CASSLDRRTGVLYEQYF. The CDR3 nucleotides read TGCGCCAGCAGCTTGGATAGACGGACAGGGGTTTTGTACGAGCAGTACTTC.

The V gene is TRBV2, the J gene TRBJ2-7; D may be TRBD1 (5 bases). This CDR3 spans 14 amino acids. Per germline, CDR1 SNHLY and CDR2 FYNNEI. Between the trimmed V and J ends, which lost 6 bases and 7 bases, there was a span of 19 bases. The CDR3 DNA is TGTGCCAGCAGCTTTTGGGGCCCGCAACCGGAGCAGTACTTC. Translation gives CASSFWGPQPEQYF.